This TCR beta chain came from a study of CD8 T cells in ankylosing spondylitis. Study results and limitations: A motif in TCR beta, a set of under ten highly homologous variants, appeared characteristic of ankylosing spondylitis blood.

This clonotype was counted between two and nine times. Its target is not known. This CDR3 region has 17 residues. With V trimmed by 3 bases and J by 3 bases, 10 bases remained unmatched. Per the germline V gene, CDR1 is MNHNS and CDR2 is SASEGT. TCRdb re-derived calls from the 5' RACE reads in MiXCR, one entry per CDR3 protein. The repertoire holds 200,000 to 250,000 distinct CDR3 sequences, with about a sixth as singletons. Sequenced: blood, either unsorted or a sorted T cell fraction (not recorded which). The genes are TRBV6-1 and TRBJ2-7; 11 nucleotides line up with TRBD1. This clonotype was sampled from a male donor with ankylosing spondylitis. The CDR3 DNA reads as TGTGCCAGCAGTGAGTACCTTAGGACAGGGGGCTTCTACGAGCAGTACTTC. Residues: CASSEYLRTGGFYEQYF.